The clone carrying this T cell receptor beta chain was detected many times. This sample stems from a study of CD8+CD57+ T cells in acquired aplastic anemia. The CDR3 contains 15 residues. V was cut by 5 bases and J by 4 bases, with 17 bases left in between. Profiling of TCR beta VDJ combinations and CDR3 sequences used genomic DNA as template. TCRdb reprocessed the reads via MiXCR and lists one record per CDR3 protein. Of just over 400,000 distinct CDR3 sequences in the sample, roughly 68% are singletons; the top ten hold around 4%. V and J are TRBV12-3 or TRBV12-4 and TRBJ1-2; weak D call: TRBD1 (6 bases). The sequencing input was sorted CD4+, CD8+, or CD8+CD57+ T cells (not recorded which) from PBMCs. The origin of this receptor is a human donor in good health, serving as a control. In DNA, the CDR3 is TGTGCCAGCAGTGCTCGAACAGGGTTCATCTATGGCTACACCTTC. Its translation is CASSARTGFIYGYTF.